This T cell receptor (beta chain) was sequenced during a study of response to subunit inactivated influenza vaccine (dated by TCRdb to the late 2010s). A note on the overall study: Deep quantitative T cell receptor repertoire profiling was used in the study to track responses to a trivalent subunit inactivated influenza vaccine.

Beyond this particular receptor, the publication reports: According to the authors, only a limited number of new T cells may be recruited by each seasonal influenza vaccination.

Libraries came from RT-PCR. The instrument was an Illumina HiSeq 2500. The raw public reads went through TCRdb reprocessing: fastp at Q25, MiXCR clone calling, in-frame beta chains kept. Every entry covers one CDR3 protein and lists the most common genes and DNA from its rows. The sample table shows roughly 700,000 distinct CDR3 sequences, and less than 20% are seen once. The top ten hold 9.5% to 13% of the sample. Regarding this clonotype: Which antigen it targets is not known. No base quality values were provided; no much bigger clone lies one nucleotide off.

The CDR3 measures 12 amino acids from cysteine to phenylalanine. Left in the record is the CDR3 DNA by itself, 36 bases read in frame from the first base. As encoded in the germline V gene (reference sequence), CDR1 is GTSNPN while CDR2 is SVGIG. Trimming removed 3 bases from V and 13 bases from J, leaving 17 bases between the germline ends. Specimen: PBMCs from blood, collected 11 to 12 days after vaccination. This chain joins TRBV30 to TRBJ2-3, with TRBD1 tentatively as D gene (5 bases match). The receptor comes from a man aged 50 to 59 who received an inactivated influenza vaccine. Donor details come from another sample of the same person, matched by shared clones. The CDR3 protein: CAWSPGQEIKYF. The base sequence is TGTGCCTGGAGCCCCGGACAAGAAATAAAGTATTTT.